Following are 32 T cell receptor beta chains from one sample sequenced in a study of T cells expressing NK-cell markers (TCRdb year 2020). The library came from 5' RACE. Instrument on record: Illumina HiSeq 2000. Each CDR3 protein sequence appears as one entry after TCRdb reprocessed the reads, and no DNA is included. The sample table gives 440,000 or so distinct CDR3 sequences. The ten largest clones add up to 7.3% of the sample. What was sequenced was blood T cells: a sorted CD56 or NKG2C T cell subset, CD4+ or CD8+ T cells, or bulk PBMC T cells (not recorded which). These receptors all stem from a woman between 18 and 69 years old in good health.

The chain links TRBV5-1 to TRBJ2-1; TCRdb's D call, TRBD1, is unchecked because there is no DNA. CDR3 length: 15 residues. Germline lookup yields CDR1 SGHRS and CDR2 YFSETQ. CDR3 residues: CASSWGSGAYNEQFF.

The V gene is TRBV20-1, the J gene TRBJ2-7; TCRdb reports TRBD2, a call that lacks DNA to check it against. Per the germline V gene, CDR1 is DFQATT and CDR2 is SNEGSKA (reference sequence). The CDR3 totals 14 residues. The CDR3 reads CSARAGLTTYEQYF.

The J gene is TRBJ2-2, the V gene TRBV6-5; TCRdb reports TRBD2, a call that lacks DNA to check it against. This CDR3 comprises 15 residues. Germline CDR1 MNHEY, CDR2 SVGAGI. The CDR3 sequence: CASSSTGTFAGELFF.

The chain carries TRBV12-3 or TRBV12-4 and TRBJ2-3; the D call from TCRdb, TRBD2, cannot be confirmed without DNA. CDR3 length equals 14 residues. CDR3 region: CASIEGRPTDTQYF.

V usage is TRBV6-2 or TRBV6-3 and J usage is TRBJ2-1; no DNA is available, so the TRBD2 call from TCRdb remains unchecked. The CDR3 has 13 residues. Germline CDR1 is MNHEY and CDR2 is SVGEGT. CDR3 sequence: CASSPTTYNEQFF.

CDR3 amino acids: CASSLGSAEGYEQYF. The chain couples TRBV7-2 to TRBJ2-7. The CDR3 runs 15 residues. The germline CDR1 and CDR2 sequences are SGHTA and FQGNSA.

This CDR3 reads CSAALGLAGNTGELFF. The V and J genes are TRBV20-1 and TRBJ2-2; TCRdb gives TRBD2 as the D gene, but with no DNA this cannot be confirmed. This CDR3 region has 16 residues. Germline V gives CDR1 DFQATT, CDR2 SNEGSKA (reference sequence).

The rearrangement uses TRBV5-5 and TRBJ2-3. Germline CDR1 is SGHKS and CDR2 is YYEKEE (reference sequence). The CDR3 loop spans 14 amino acids. The CDR3 protein is CASSFGGYTDTQYF.

J is TRBJ2-7 and V is TRBV14; checking the TCRdb D call of TRBD1 is not possible without DNA. Germline V gives CDR1 SGHDN, CDR2 FVKESK. The CDR3 contains 15 residues. The CDR3 loop is CASSQGGAGIYEQYF.

The chain uses TRBV7-8 and TRBJ2-1; as DNA is missing, the TRBD2 call by TCRdb cannot be tested. The CDR3 length is 17 residues. Germline V gives CDR1 SGHVS, CDR2 FQNEAQ. The CDR3 reads CASSPNGLAVSYNEQFF.

The chain is built from TRBV6-5 and TRBJ1-2; TCRdb calls TRBD1, which cannot be checked without DNA. The CDR3 loop spans 18 amino acids. The germline gives CDR1 MNHEY, CDR2 SVGAGI. This chain's CDR3 is CASSYLTRRDRGNYGYTF.

The V call is TRBV12-3 or TRBV12-4, the J call TRBJ2-3; TCRdb names TRBD2, which stays unverified in the absence of DNA. This CDR3 is 15 amino acids long. CDR3 amino acids: CASRATSGSTDTQYF.

The genes are TRBV19 and TRBJ1-5; as DNA is missing, the TRBD1 call by TCRdb cannot be tested. The CDR3 totals 16 residues. Germline CDR1 reads LNHDA; CDR2 reads SQIVND (reference sequence). CDR3 amino acids: CASSILRDSQNQPQHF.

J is TRBJ2-1 and V is TRBV2. Germline CDR1 SNHLY, CDR2 FYNNEI. This CDR3 has 12 amino acids. The CDR3 region is CASSDSPNEQFF. The variable domain in full, with the rest retrieved from reference TRBV2 and TRBJ2-1, is EPEVTQTPSHQVTQMGQEVILRCVPISNHLYFYWYRQILGQKVEFLVSFYNNEISEKSEIFDDQFSVERPDGSNFTLKIRSTKLEDSAMYFCASSDSPNEQFFGPGTRLTVL.

The chain links TRBV2 to TRBJ2-3. Germline V gives CDR1 SNHLY, CDR2 FYNNEI. This CDR3 has 14 residues. This CDR3 reads CASSVAGLGDTQYF. Complete variable domain (other parts from reference TRBV2 and TRBJ2-3): EPEVTQTPSHQVTQMGQEVILRCVPISNHLYFYWYRQILGQKVEFLVSFYNNEISEKSEIFDDQFSVERPDGSNFTLKIRSTKLEDSAMYFCASSVAGLGDTQYFGPGTRLTVL.

The CDR3 spells CASSLYRATDTQYF. The rearrangement uses TRBV5-4 and TRBJ2-3; the TCRdb D gene call, TRBD1, has no DNA to confirm it. The CDR3 totals 14 residues. Looked up from germline, CDR1 is SGHNT and CDR2 is YYREEE (reference sequence).

V gene TRBV25-1 combines with J gene TRBJ1-5; the TCRdb call, TRBD1, lacks DNA for checking. The CDR3 covers 14 residues. Germline V gene data show CDR1 as MGHDK and CDR2 as SYGVNS. CDR3 amino acids: CASSDGQGNQPQHF. The complete variable domain, with remaining parts taken from reference TRBV25-1 and TRBJ1-5, reads EADIYQTPRYLVIGTGKKITLECSQTMGHDKMYWYQQDPGMELHLIHYSYGVNSTEKGDLSSESTVSRIRTEHFPLTLESARPSHTSQYLCASSDGQGNQPQHFGDGTRLSIL.

The chain employs TRBV15 and TRBJ2-3; TCRdb outputs TRBD2, but without DNA this stays unchecked. The CDR3 totals 16 residues. CDR1 LNHNV and CDR2 YYDKDF come from the germline V gene (reference sequence). CDR3 protein: CATSRDGWTLTDTQYF.

The chain has TRBV30 and TRBJ2-1; TCRdb picks TRBD1, but there is no DNA to check that call. This CDR3 has 15 residues. The germline gives CDR1 GTSNPN, CDR2 SVGIG (reference sequence). The CDR3 here is CAWSDRGGSYNEQFF.

The chain couples TRBV18 to TRBJ2-5; lacking DNA, the TRBD2 call made by TCRdb goes unchecked. The CDR3 is 20 residues long. Germline CDR1 and CDR2: KGHSH and LQKENI. The CDR3 reads CASSPPASPGGRVFFETQYF.

The rearrangement uses TRBV29-1 and TRBJ1-3; TCRdb proposes TRBD1, but this gene call is untestable without DNA. The CDR3 sequence is 14 residues long. CDR1 is SQVTM and CDR2 is ANQGSEA in the germline V gene. The chain's CDR3 is CRDGTGVKGNTIYF. Filled out from reference TRBV29-1 and TRBJ1-3, the complete variable domain reads SAVISQKPSRDICQRGTSLTIQCQVDSQVTMMFWYRQQPGQSLTLIATANQGSEATYESGFVIDKFPISRPNLTFSTLTVSNMSPEDSSIYLCRDGTGVKGNTIYFGEGSWLTVV.

This rearrangement joins TRBV4-2 to TRBJ2-1; TCRdb's assignment of TRBD2 cannot be checked, as there is no DNA. The CDR3 contains 15 residues. CDR1 is LGHNA, CDR2 YNFKEQ, per germline. CDR3 sequence reads: CASSQERENYNEQFF.

The genes are TRBV7-2 and TRBJ2-1; TCRdb reports TRBD2, a call that lacks DNA to check it against. The CDR3 is made up of 16 amino acids. CDR1 SGHTA and CDR2 FQGNSA come from the germline V gene. CDR3 in amino acids: CASSLARRDYYNEQFF.

This chain links TRBV28 with TRBJ1-3. In germline, CDR1 is MDHEN, CDR2 SYDVKM. CDR3 length: 12 amino acids. The CDR3 protein is CASSSRRNTIYF.

This chain links TRBV4-3 with TRBJ2-3; TCRdb indicates TRBD2, and absent DNA this call remains unverified. Germline V gene lookup returns CDR1 LGHNA and CDR2 YSLEER. The CDR3 extends over 17 amino acids. The CDR3: CASSQEGLAGGPNTQYF.

This sequence joins TRBV4-1 and TRBJ1-5. This CDR3 region has 13 residues. Germline V gene data show CDR1 as MGHRA and CDR2 as YSYEKL. The chain's CDR3 is CASSPGLFRPQHF.

The V gene is TRBV14, the J gene TRBJ2-2; TCRdb proposes TRBD2, but this gene call is untestable without DNA. The germline V gene has CDR1 SGHDN and CDR2 FVKESK. The CDR3 has 16 residues. CDR3 sequence: CASSQRTSTSAGELFF. Full variable domain (rest looked up from reference TRBV14 and TRBJ2-2): EAGVTQFPSHSVIEKGQTVTLRCDPISGHDNLYWYRRVMGKEIKFLLHFVKESKQDESGMPNNRFLAERTGGTYSTLKVQPAELEDSGVYFCASSQRTSTSAGELFFGEGSRLTVL.

CDR3 loop: CASRATSGGRDVTQYF. This rearrangement joins TRBV2 to TRBJ2-5; TCRdb lists TRBD2, though no DNA is available to test this call. Germline CDR1 reads SNHLY; CDR2 reads FYNNEI. This CDR3 comprises 16 residues.

The V and J genes are TRBV7-3 and TRBJ2-5; TCRdb reports TRBD1, a call that lacks DNA to check it against. This CDR3 comprises 15 residues. Germline assignment: CDR1 SGHTA and CDR2 FQGTGA. This CDR3 is CASSLSGRQGETQYF.

This chain uses TRBV9 with TRBJ1-2; without DNA, the TCRdb call of TRBD1 cannot be checked. CDR3 length: 17 amino acids. From germline, CDR1 is SGDLS and CDR2 YYNGEE. CDR3 amino acids: CASRRSDRGSPNYGYTF. The whole variable domain, remainder taken from reference TRBV9 and TRBJ1-2, is DSGVTQTPKHLITATGQRVTLRCSPRSGDLSVYWYQQSLDQGLQFLIQYYNGEERAKGNILERFSAQQFPDLHSELNLSSLELGDSALYFCASRRSDRGSPNYGYTFGSGTRLTVV.

The chain links TRBV13 to TRBJ2-1. The germline V gene has CDR1 PRHDT and CDR2 FYEKMQ (reference sequence). This CDR3 is built from 15 residues. CDR3 amino acids: CASSPSGSAYNEQFF.

V usage is TRBV12-3 or TRBV12-4 and J usage is TRBJ2-7; TCRdb names TRBD1, which stays unverified in the absence of DNA. This CDR3 has 14 residues. The CDR3 loop is CASKPGQIAYEQYF.